This entry features one TCR beta chain sequence. The sample originates from a study of blood T cell repertoires in COVID-19. Study overall: Nucleic acid was either cDNA or gDNA, and it came from T cells, B-cell-depleted T cells, or PBMCs.

How the authors handled the data: Amplification with reference gene primers provided the estimates of nucleated cell counts. Some clones are missing from TCRdb's copy, which holds only in-frame ones; the method was immunoSEQ multiplex PCR. Clone size and V and J calls were adopted from that table, with D and trimming inferred from the DNA. The sample yields 350,000 or so clones, around 82% seen once. The germline V gene encodes CDR1 SGHVS and CDR2 FNYEAQ. The CDR3 loop spans 15 amino acids. Between the trimmed V and J ends, which lost 4 bases and 0 bases, there was a span of 11 bases. Sequencing used peripheral blood. The rearrangement uses TRBV7-6 and TRBJ2-3; tentative D call: TRBD1 (6 bases). The source is a man under 40 with active or convalescent COVID-19. The CDR3 is CASSSTDSSTDTQYF. CDR3 DNA sequence: TGTGCCAGCAGCTCAACGGACAGTAGCACAGATACGCAGTATTTT.